The 5 T cell receptor beta chains below come from one sample, sequenced in a study of blood T cell repertoires in COVID-19. Data came from immunoSEQ multiplex PCR; TCRdb stores just in-frame clones and leaves some out. The table records around 60,000 clones, 81% of them present only once. Sample: peripheral blood. Every receptor here comes from a man older than 75 with acute or convalescent COVID-19.

The chain is built from TRBV29-1 and TRBJ2-3, with a tentative D call TRBD2 (7 bases). This CDR3 spans 14 amino acids. V was clipped by 1 base and J by 5 bases, with 13 bases between them. Germline CDR1 and CDR2: SQVTM and ANQGSEA. The CDR3 bases are TGCAGCGTTGAAGCTGGGGGGGCGGGAGATACGCAGTATTTT. Protein: CSVEAGGAGDTQYF.

CDR3 sequence: CASSLGTGKESPLHF. The CDR3 DNA reads as TGTGCCAGCAGCTTAGGGACAGGGAAAGAATCACCCCTCCACTTT. The chain carries TRBV5-6 and TRBJ1-6; 9 bases fit TRBD1. Germline V gene sequence: CDR1 SGHDT, CDR2 YYEEEE. The J segment lost 10 bases and the V segment lost 2 bases, leaving 7 bases of the junction unmatched. The CDR3 totals 15 residues.

The chain links TRBV7-8 to TRBJ1-1; the D is unclear. Germline assignment: CDR1 SGHVS and CDR2 FQNEAQ. The V end lost 5 bases, the J end lost 1 base, and 14 bases lay between the germline ends. CDR3 size: 15 residues. CDR3 bases: TGTGCCAGCAGCCTAACGACATATCCGAACACTGAAGCTTTCTTT. As protein: CASSLTTYPNTEAFF.

The chain has TRBV6-6 and TRBJ1-2; D gene unclear. The CDR3 totals 12 residues. CDR1 is MNHNY, CDR2 SVGAGI, per germline (reference sequence). Trimming removed 4 bases at V and 3 bases at J, with 6 bases between. The CDR3 nucleotides read TGTGCCAGCAGTTCCGGGGACTATGGCTACACCTTC. Amino acid sequence: CASSSGDYGYTF.

This sequence joins TRBV19 and TRBJ2-7; maybe TRBD2 (5 bases). Trimming removed 1 base from V and 4 bases from J, with 17 bases in between. Germline CDR1 LNHDA, CDR2 SQIVND (reference sequence). The CDR3 length is 16 residues. DNA for the CDR3: TGTGCCAGTAGTATAGTAAGGACGGGGTTACAATACGAGCAGTACTTC. Translation gives CASSIVRTGLQYEQYF. Looking up the rest from reference TRBV19 and TRBJ2-7 gives the full variable domain: DGGITQSPKYLFRKEGQNVTLSCEQNLNHDAMYWYRQDPGQGLRLIYYSQIVNDFQKGDIAEGYSVSREKKESFPLTVTSAQKNPTAFYLCASSIVRTGLQYEQYFGPGTRLTVT.